Shown below are 17 T cell receptor beta chains from a single sample sequenced in a study of T cell responses to AZD1222 COVID-19 vaccine (dated by TCRdb to the early 2020s). Library preparation used the immunoSEQ multiplex PCR assay. Sourced from immuneACCESS, this table was stored by TCRdb with only in-frame sequences that have V and J called. A share of the clones is absent; for the studies checked, an unresolved V gene accounts for under half, and the remainder has no known explanation. The sample data list some 110,000 clones, and around 90% of these were observed just once. The ten largest clones take up just over 3.5% of the sample. Read against the paper, the sample's time point label means: about 28 days (+/-7) after the second vaccine dose. The starting material was peripheral blood, obtained 28 days after the second AZD1222 dose. Receptors were obtained from an adult who received the AZD1222 COVID-19 vaccine.

The chain combines TRBV5-1 with TRBJ1-2, with D hard to call. Trimming shortened V by 2 bases and J by 8 bases, and 13 bases separated the two germline ends. The V gene's germline CDR1 is SGHRS and CDR2 YFSETQ. The CDR3 is 13 residues long. This CDR3 reads CASSFDQGGGYTF. DNA for the CDR3: TGCGCCAGCAGCTTTGACCAAGGAGGGGGCTACACCTTC.

CDR3 in amino acids: CASSIVGRGQGQPQHF. The CDR3 coding sequence is TGTGCCAGTAGTATAGTTGGCAGGGGGCAAGGGCAGCCCCAGCATTTT. V and J are TRBV19 and TRBJ1-5; 8 bases agree with TRBD1. The germline CDR1 and CDR2 sequences are LNHDA and SQIVND (reference sequence). V shed 1 base and J 7 bases; nucleotides not matched to a gene: 9. The CDR3 loop spans 16 amino acids.

This chain joins TRBV7-2 and TRBJ1-2; no definite D call. This CDR3 has 15 amino acids. V was shortened by 1 base and J by 6 bases, with 15 bases between the two germline ends. Germline lookup yields CDR1 SGHTA and CDR2 FQGNSA. The CDR3 region has the DNA TGTGCCAGCAGCTTAGAGGCCACTAAGCGAGATGGCTACACCTTC. It specifies CASSLEATKRDGYTF.

The gene calls are TRBV5-6 and TRBJ1-6; D gene unclear. There are 14 residues in the CDR3. The germline V and J ends were trimmed by 0 bases and 6 bases, with 7 bases remaining between them. Germline V gives CDR1 SGHDT, CDR2 YYEEEE. The CDR3 DNA is TGTGCCAGCAGCTTGGTCCCAGTTAATTCACCCCTCCACTTT. Amino acid sequence: CASSLVPVNSPLHF.

The V and J genes are TRBV18 and TRBJ1-2; D gene uncertain. CDR3 length equals 12 residues. Trimming pared 5 bases from V and 3 bases from J, leaving 7 bases between. CDR1 is KGHSH, CDR2 LQKENI, per germline. The CDR3: CASSGKDYGYTF. CDR3 nucleotide sequence: TGTGCCAGCTCAGGGAAGGACTATGGCTACACCTTC.

The rearrangement joins TRBV29-1 to TRBJ1-4; tentatively, D is TRBD1 (5 bases). Trimming shortened V by 7 bases and J by 7 bases, and 13 bases separated the two germline ends. Germline V lookup: CDR1 SQVTM, CDR2 ANQGSEA. The CDR3 is 12 amino acids. The CDR3 protein is CSAGDVGEKLFF. The CDR3 nucleotides read TGCAGCGCTGGGGACGTGGGTGAAAAACTGTTTTTT.

The chain combines TRBV6-4 with TRBJ2-1; the match to TRBD2 covers 9 bases. J lost 7 bases, V lost 4 bases, and 8 bases had no gene match. CDR3 length equals 15 residues. CDR1 is MRHNA and CDR2 is SNTAGT in the germline V gene. The CDR3 loop is CASSALAGPPNEQFF. Written as DNA, the CDR3 is TGTGCCAGCAGTGCACTAGCGGGCCCACCAAATGAGCAGTTCTTC.

CDR3 in amino acids: CASSQVPRSGSYEQYF. CDR3 nucleotide sequence: TGTGCCAGCAGCCAAGTCCCCCGATCAGGGTCCTACGAGCAGTACTTC. The V call is TRBV4-2, the J call TRBJ2-7; possible D gene TRBD1, 5 bases. V lost 1 base, J lost 1 base, and 14 bases lay in between. Germline CDR1 LGHNA, CDR2 YNFKEQ. The CDR3 is 16 residues long.

This sequence joins TRBV18 and TRBJ2-3; D not certain. This CDR3 has 17 amino acids. Germline V gene data show CDR1 as KGHSH and CDR2 as LQKENI. Trimming took off 2 bases at V and 5 bases at J, with 20 bases between the two ends. The CDR3 bases are TGTGCCAGCTCACCAATCAGGTCGGGTGGGAACGGAGATACGCAGTATTTT. Amino acid sequence: CASSPIRSGGNGDTQYF.

The chain carries TRBV4-3 and TRBJ1-3; possibly TRBD1 for D (5 bases). V lost 3 bases and J lost 2, with 11 bases in between. The CDR3 loop spans 15 amino acids. From germline, CDR1 is LGHNA and CDR2 YSLEER. The CDR3 spells CASSQTHRTGNTIYF. CDR3 sequence (DNA): TGCGCCAGCAGCCAGACTCACAGGACTGGAAACACCATATATTTT.

The gene calls are TRBV13 and TRBJ1-3, with a weak D call TRBD1 (5 bases). V shed 8 bases and J shed 0 bases, with 11 bases lying between them. This CDR3 is 14 amino acids long. The V gene's germline CDR1 is PRHDT and CDR2 FYEKMQ (reference sequence). The chain's CDR3 is CASAGTNSGNTIYF. The CDR3 DNA reads TGTGCCAGCGCAGGGACTAACTCTGGAAACACCATATATTTT.

This chain uses TRBV7-9 with TRBJ1-2; TRBD1 matches at 7 bases. The CDR3 extends over 13 amino acids. V dropped 0 bases and J dropped 7; count of bases not matched to a gene: 2. From germline, CDR1 is SEHNR and CDR2 FQNEAQ (reference sequence). The CDR3 DNA follows: TGTGCCAGCAGCTTAGCAGGGGGCAGTGGCTACACCTTC. This gives the protein CASSLAGGSGYTF.

The J gene is TRBJ1-1, the V gene TRBV4-1; 10 nucleotides agree with TRBD1. CDR1 is MGHRA, CDR2 YSYEKL, per germline. This CDR3 has 15 amino acids. J was trimmed by 6 bases and V by 3 bases; bases with no gene match: 7. The CDR3 loop is CASSHWTGGQSEAFF. CDR3 nucleotides: TGCGCCAGCAGCCACTGGACAGGGGGACAGTCTGAAGCTTTCTTT.

The genes are TRBV11-3 and TRBJ1-1, with D possibly TRBD1 on 5 matching bases. This CDR3 region has 14 residues. The V end lost 1 base, the J end lost 4 bases, and 10 bases lay between the germline ends. CDR1 SGHNT and CDR2 YENEEA come from the germline V gene. CDR3 sequence reads: CASSLGPGGTEAFF. The CDR3, as DNA: TGTGCCAGCAGCTTAGGTCCCGGGGGCACTGAAGCTTTCTTT.

The chain joins TRBV14 to TRBJ1-4; D is possibly TRBD1 (6 bases). Germline V lookup: CDR1 SGHDN, CDR2 FVKESK. V lost 4 bases to trimming and J lost 6 bases, with 12 bases between them. The CDR3 is 14 amino acids. For the CDR3, the DNA is TGTGCCAGCAGCCTTACAGGGTTAGATGAAAAACTGTTTTTT. Encoded protein: CASSLTGLDEKLFF.

The rearrangement links TRBV24-1 to TRBJ1-2, with a tentative D call TRBD1 (6 bases). The V and J ends lost 6 bases and 7 bases respectively, with 14 bases between them. Germline V lookup: CDR1 KGHDR, CDR2 SFDVKD. This CDR3 is built from 13 residues. The CDR3 here is CATSQGQGLGYTF. The CDR3 DNA follows: TGTGCCACCAGTCAAGGGCAGGGGCTTGGCTACACCTTC.

The gene calls are TRBV28 and TRBJ1-1; D is possibly TRBD1 (5 bases). V shed 6 bases and J shed 1 base, with 9 bases lying between them. The germline gives CDR1 MDHEN, CDR2 SYDVKM. The CDR3 totals 13 residues. CDR3 in amino acids: CASRGTANTEAFF. The CDR3 region has the DNA TGTGCCAGCAGGGGGACGGCGAACACTGAAGCTTTCTTT.